Included here is one T cell receptor beta chain sequence, with context. This entry is derived from a study of blood T cell repertoires in COVID-19. Study as a whole: COVID-19 samples from acute and convalescent phases originated in the United States, Italy and Spain. Nucleic acid was either cDNA or gDNA, and it came from T cells, B-cell-depleted T cells, or PBMCs.

The V and J ends lost 4 bases and 0 bases, in that order; junction bases with no gene match: 6. Germline CDR1 and CDR2: MNHEY and SMNVEV (reference sequence). The CDR3 sequence is 15 residues long. Under the authors' procedure: Nucleated cell number was recorded as an estimate derived from reference gene primer amplification. The table came from immunoSEQ multiplex PCR; TCRdb's copy has only in-frame clones and leaves some out. The D gene and trimming were derived from the DNA, and the V and J assignments and clone size from that table. Here the sample spans over 200,000 clones, approximately 84% being singletons.

Sequencing was performed on peripheral blood. The chain joins TRBV27 to TRBJ2-7; TRBD2 matches 7 bases. The TCR was taken from a woman in her forties or fifties with active or convalescent COVID-19. The CDR3 nucleotides are TGTGCCAGCAGTTCGCTAGCGGAGATCTCCTACGAGCAGTACTTC. This translates into CASSSLAEISYEQYF.